This T cell receptor beta chain was recovered during a study of early T cells in non-severe SARS-CoV-2 infection. TCRdb called the 5' RACE reads again in MiXCR, with one record for every CDR3 protein. The data contain some 48,000 distinct CDR3 sequences, around 10% of them singletons. With 6 bases removed from V and 2 bases from J, the gap between germline ends came to 13 bases. CDR3 length: 14 amino acids. From germline, CDR1 is LGHNT and CDR2 FRNRAP. The sample comprised whole blood. This TCR came from an adult who was a healthcare worker with PCR-confirmed SARS-CoV-2 infection or an uninfected control (not recorded which). The rearrangement joins TRBV12-5 to TRBJ1-2; D is undetermined. In nucleotides, the CDR3 is TGTGCTAGTGGCCCCGAGACCGCCAACTATGGCTACACCTTC. This translates into CASGPETANYGYTF. Full variable domain (rest looked up from reference TRBV12-5 and TRBJ1-2): DARVTQTPRHKVTEMGQEVTMRCQPILGHNTVFWYRQTMMQGLELLAYFRNRAPLDDSGMPKDRFSAEMPDATLATLKIQPSEPRDSAVYFCASGPETANYGYTFGSGTRLTVV.